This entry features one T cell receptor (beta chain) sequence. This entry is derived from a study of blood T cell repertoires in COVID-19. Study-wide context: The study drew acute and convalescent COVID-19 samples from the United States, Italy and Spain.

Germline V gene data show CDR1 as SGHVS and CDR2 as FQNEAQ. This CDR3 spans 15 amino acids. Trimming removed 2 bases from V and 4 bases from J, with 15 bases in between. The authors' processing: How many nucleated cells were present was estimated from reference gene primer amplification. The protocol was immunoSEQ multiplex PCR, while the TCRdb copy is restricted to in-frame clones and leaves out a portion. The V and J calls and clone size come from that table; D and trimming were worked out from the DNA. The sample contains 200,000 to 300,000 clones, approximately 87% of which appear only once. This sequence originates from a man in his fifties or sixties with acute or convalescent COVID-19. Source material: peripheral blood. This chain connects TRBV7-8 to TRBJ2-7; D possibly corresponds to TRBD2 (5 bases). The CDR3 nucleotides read TGTGCCAGCAGCTTACCGGTTGGCGGACTGTACGAGCAGTACTTC. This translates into CASSLPVGGLYEQYF.